The sequence of this T cell receptor beta chain was determined in a study of beta chain features in type 1 diabetes. The CDR3 is 13 residues long. Trimming shortened V by 2 bases and J by 0 bases, and 7 bases separated the two germline ends. Germline CDR1 and CDR2: SQVTM and ANQGSEA. By way of CD45RO/CCR7/CD25/CD127/CD95/CD27, the CD4+ regulatory, stem cell-like memory, central memory and naive cells were sorted. Over 95% purity was reached by all sorted populations. Expressed TCRB transcripts were sequenced because the entire RNA isolate underwent reverse transcription. Clones were read by immunoSEQ multiplex PCR, and TCRdb kept only the in-frame ones, dropping some. In the table there are a few hundred thousand clones, roughly 14% of which are singletons. As concerns this clone: Its matching antigen is unknown.

Study findings and constraints: Naive, central memory and Treg TCRB repertoires seemed to resemble each other more closely in patients than they did in healthy donors. When Type 1 diabetes patients were examined, their TCRB CDR3s proved moderately but significantly shorter in all four CD4+ subsets.

This clonotype originated in a man in his thirties or forties with type 1 diabetes. The source material was naive CD4+ T cells from blood. The chain has TRBV29-1 and TRBJ1-1, with no clear D. The DNA of the CDR3 is TGCAGCGTTGAACAAACACTGAACACTGAAGCTTTCTTT. Encoded protein: CSVEQTLNTEAFF.